This passage covers 30 T cell receptor beta chains from one sample sequenced in a study of low-dose radiotherapy and immunotherapy resistance in tumors. With a V-primer adapter and a constant-region primer, TCRs were amplified for roughly 20 PCR cycles. Each CDR3 protein gets one entry after TCRdb re-called the reads with MiXCR. The sample has tens of thousands of distinct CDR3 sequences; approximately 12% are singletons. Noted time point: before trial treatment. The input for sequencing was PBMCs, taken before treatment. Receptor source: a female donor with ovarian cancer.

In regard to this clonotype: This likely came from a read error, as a far larger clone is one base away. The V and J genes are TRBV24-1 and TRBJ2-1, with 10 bases fitting TRBD2. Germline CDR1 reads KGHDR; CDR2 reads SFDVKD. This CDR3 comprises 17 residues. The junction had 20 bases not matched to a gene; V was cut back by 11 bases and J by 8 bases. As DNA, the CDR3 is TGTGCCAGCGGTTACGGCCTTGGAGCGGGGGGGCCCTATGAGCAGTTCTTC. Its protein product is CASGYGLGAGGPYEQFF.

Ten or more counts support this clonotype. This sequence joins TRBV5-6 and TRBJ1-4, with D perhaps TRBD1 (5 bases). The V gene lost 0 bases and the J gene lost 7 bases, with 10 bases spanning the gap. The length of the CDR3 is 14 residues. CDR1 SGHDT and CDR2 YYEEEE come from the germline V gene. In nucleotides, the CDR3 is TGTGCCAGCAGCTTGGCAGGGCTCGGTGAAAAACTGTTTTTT. This sequence encodes CASSLAGLGEKLFF. The whole variable domain, filled in from reference TRBV5-6 and TRBJ1-4, reads DAGVTQSPTHLIKTRGQQVTLRCSPKSGHDTVSWYQQALGQGPQFIFQYYEEEERQRGNFPDRFSGHQFPNYSSELNVNALLLGDSALYLCASSLAGLGEKLFFGSGTQLSVL.

This clonotype was observed at least ten times. V and J are TRBV15 and TRBJ2-5, with 13 positions matching TRBD2. The CDR3 consists of 16 residues. Germline CDR1 LNHNV, CDR2 YYDKDF (reference sequence). With V trimmed by 4 bases and J by 4 bases, 6 bases remained unmatched. CDR3: CATSNPTSGGPETQYF. The CDR3 DNA is TGTGCCACCAGCAACCCGACTAGCGGGGGGCCAGAGACCCAGTACTTC.

This clonotype was seen ten or more times. For the CDR3, the DNA is TGTGCCAGCACTTCTTTATGGACAGGGTCCTACAATGAGCAGTTCTTC. Amino acid sequence: CASTSLWTGSYNEQFF. This sequence joins TRBV12-3 or TRBV12-4 and TRBJ2-1; 8 bases align to TRBD1. CDR3 size: 16 residues. V was clipped by 7 bases and J by 1 base; unmatched bases: 9.

The chain has TRBV18 and TRBJ2-6; D ambiguous. Per germline, CDR1 KGHSH and CDR2 LQKENI. V lost 3 bases to trimming and J lost 2 bases, with 8 bases between them. The length of the CDR3 is 15 residues. In nucleotides, the CDR3 is TGTGCCAGCTCACCCGAGAGAACTGGGGCCAACGTCCTGACTTTC. Encoded protein: CASSPERTGANVLTF.

Ten or more counts support this clonotype. This rearrangement joins TRBV21-1 to TRBJ2-3; TRBD2, as called in the table, went unchecked against the DNA. TRBV21-1 is a pseudogene. The CDR3 sequence is 15 residues long. The CDR3 DNA follows: TGTGCCAGCAGCAAAAGGCCTCCCTCCCCAGATACGCAGTATTTT. Protein: CASSKRPPSPDTQYF.

This clonotype was found many times. The rearrangement joins TRBV5-1 to TRBJ1-2; the D gene is possibly TRBD1 (6 bases). Germline V lookup: CDR1 SGHRS, CDR2 YFSETQ. The CDR3 totals 15 residues. Trimming left V 3 bases short and J 0 bases short, with 12 bases between. DNA of the CDR3: TGCGCCAGCAGCTCGCAAGGGGGGACTAACTATGGCTACACCTTC. This encodes CASSSQGGTNYGYTF.

Concerning this clonotype: It differs at one base from a far larger clone, so likely a read error. This chain uses TRBV5-8 with TRBJ2-1; D gene unclear. The CDR3 totals 13 residues. Germline V lookup: CDR1 SGHTS, CDR2 YDEGEE. The CDR3 here is CAGSLMTYNEQFF. CDR3 in DNA: TGTGCCGGCAGCTTGATGACTTACAATGAGCAGTTCTTC. Looking up the rest from reference TRBV5-8 and TRBJ2-1 gives the full variable domain: EAGVTQSPTHLIKTRGQQATLRCSPISGHTSVYWYQQALGLGLQFLLWYDEGEERNRGNFPPRFSGRQFPNYSSELNVNALELEDSALYLCAGSLMTYNEQFFGPGTRLTVL.

This clonotype was observed a few times. The chain couples TRBV5-6 to TRBJ2-3; 7 bases map to TRBD1. CDR1 SGHDT and CDR2 YYEEEE come from the germline V gene. The V and J ends lost 0 bases and 4 bases, in that order; junction bases with no gene match: 8. CDR3 length: 16 residues. The CDR3 DNA sequence: TGTGCCAGCAGCTTGGGTAGACAGGGACGGGCAGATACGCAGTATTTT. Translated: CASSLGRQGRADTQYF.

This clonotype was detected only a few times. This rearrangement joins TRBV3-1 to TRBJ2-5; D gene unclear. CDR1 LGHDT and CDR2 YNNKEL come from the germline V gene (reference sequence). This CDR3 comprises 12 residues. Deletions cut 2 bases from V and 4 bases from J, with 5 bases between. The CDR3 spells CASSQIRETQYF. Here the CDR3 DNA reads TGTGCCAGCAGCCAAATCCGAGAGACCCAGTACTTC.

In this sample, this clonotype turned up many times. The chain links TRBV10-3 to TRBJ2-7; D is possibly TRBD2 (6 bases). In germline, CDR1 is ENHRY, CDR2 SYGVKD. The V end lost 8 bases, the J end lost 3 bases, and 20 bases lay between the germline ends. The length of the CDR3 is 15 residues. CDR3 nucleotides: TGTGCCATCTCCGGAGGTACGGCGGGACTCTACGAGCAGTACTTC. This encodes CAISGGTAGLYEQYF.

This clonotype was detected ten times or more. The chain links TRBV12-3 or TRBV12-4 to TRBJ2-3; 9 bases are shared with TRBD1. V trimming: 8 bases; J trimming: 2 bases; junction bases outside the gene matches: 2. This CDR3 has 13 amino acids. Written as DNA, the CDR3 is TGTGCCAGCGGACAGGGGATCACAGATACGCAGTATTTT. Residues: CASGQGITDTQYF.

This clonotype was observed at least ten times. The chain carries TRBV2 and TRBJ1-5; D may be TRBD1 (5 bases). This CDR3 region has 14 residues. Germline V gene data show CDR1 as SNHLY and CDR2 as FYNNEI. V was cut by 7 bases and J by 0 bases, with 10 bases left in between. The CDR3 loop is CASKVGLSNQPQHF. CDR3 DNA sequence: TGTGCCAGCAAAGTGGGGCTTAGCAATCAGCCCCAGCATTTT. Combining the CDR3 with reference TRBV2 and TRBJ1-5 gives the whole variable domain EPEVTQTPSHQVTQMGQEVILRCVPISNHLYFYWYRQILGQKVEFLVSFYNNEISEKSEIFDDQFSVERPDGSNFTLKIRSTKLEDSAMYFCASKVGLSNQPQHFGDGTRLSIL.

The table lists this clonotype with many counts. This sequence joins TRBV3-1 and TRBJ2-3; D is perhaps TRBD1 (6 bases). This CDR3 comprises 13 residues. From germline, CDR1 is LGHDT and CDR2 YNNKEL (reference sequence). Trimming stripped 4 bases from V and 6 bases from J, with 11 bases between. In nucleotides, the CDR3 is TGTGCCAGCAGCCTACAGGGAACCGATACGCAGTATTTT. It specifies CASSLQGTDTQYF.

Concerning this clonotype: The likely explanation is a read error, given a far larger clone one base away. This chain joins TRBV13 and TRBJ2-7, with 9 nucleotides matching TRBD2. The length of the CDR3 is 16 residues. J lost 2 bases, V lost 5 bases, and 10 bases had no gene match. Germline CDR1 PRHDT, CDR2 FYEKMQ (reference sequence). The CDR3 sequence: CASSPCWTSVTYEQYF. The CDR3 DNA reads as TGTGCCAGCAGCCCCTGCTGGACTAGCGTTACCTACGAGCAGTACTTC.

This clonotype appeared many times. The V gene is TRBV14, the J gene TRBJ2-7; D possibly corresponds to TRBD1 (6 bases). V was trimmed by 4 bases and J by 0 bases, leaving 10 bases between them. The V gene's germline CDR1 is SGHDN and CDR2 FVKESK. CDR3 length: 14 residues. CDR3 region: CASSPQGISYEQYF. The CDR3 DNA sequence: TGTGCCAGCAGCCCGCAGGGGATCTCCTACGAGCAGTACTTC.

This clonotype was detected many times. The CDR3 reads CSALFGNSPLHF. CDR3 coding DNA: TGCAGTGCTCTTTTCGGGAATTCACCCCTCCACTTT. This rearrangement joins TRBV20-1 to TRBJ1-6; D unresolved. Germline V CDR1 and CDR2: DFQATT, SNEGSKA (reference sequence). V lost 5 bases, J lost 7 bases, and 9 bases lay in between. The CDR3 extends over 12 amino acids.

This clonotype was detected ten times or more. The chain has TRBV20-1 and TRBJ1-2, with D perhaps TRBD1 (5 bases). Trimming stripped 5 bases from V and 3 bases from J, with 10 bases between. This CDR3 comprises 12 residues. The germline gives CDR1 DFQATT, CDR2 SNEGSKA (reference sequence). The CDR3 loop reads CSAASGHYGYTF. Here the CDR3 DNA reads TGCAGTGCTGCCTCAGGGCACTATGGCTACACCTTC.

This chain links TRBV12-3 or TRBV12-4 with TRBJ2-1; TRBD2 matches at 7 bases. The CDR3 runs 15 residues. Trimming at V came to 5 bases and at J to 5 bases, leaving 9 bases not matched to a gene. The CDR3 sequence is CASSQPTSAHNEQFF. As DNA, the CDR3 is TGTGCCAGCAGTCAACCAACTAGCGCCCACAATGAGCAGTTCTTC.

This clonotype showed up many times. The genes are TRBV29-1 and TRBJ2-7; 8 bases are shared with TRBD2. In germline, CDR1 is SQVTM, CDR2 ANQGSEA. J lost 5 bases, V lost 4 bases, and 4 bases had no gene match. The CDR3 has 12 amino acids. The CDR3 here is CSVGLAGNEQYF. CDR3 nucleotide sequence: TGCAGCGTTGGCCTAGCGGGCAACGAGCAGTACTTC.

This clonotype came up many times. The chain joins TRBV5-1 to TRBJ2-3; 8 bases are shared with TRBD2. This CDR3 spans 15 amino acids. Losses at the gene ends were 2 bases for V and 4 bases for J; bases not matched to a gene: 6. Germline CDR1 and CDR2: SGHRS and YFSETQ. This chain's CDR3 is CASSFGAGAPDTQYF. CDR3 DNA sequence: TGCGCCAGCAGCTTTGGAGCGGGAGCCCCAGATACGCAGTATTTT.

This clonotype came up many times. The genes are TRBV11-3 and TRBJ2-5; possibly TRBD2 for D (6 bases). Trimming cost V 5 bases and J 2 bases, with 15 bases left between them. The CDR3 totals 15 residues. Germline CDR1 and CDR2: SGHNT and YENEEA. CDR3 DNA sequence: TGTGCCAGCAGCCCGCGTGGTGCGGGGCAAGAGACCCAGTACTTC. It codes for CASSPRGAGQETQYF.

This clonotype was seen repeatedly, ten times or more. The rearrangement joins TRBV20-1 to TRBJ2-1; 8 positions agree with TRBD1. CDR1 is DFQATT, CDR2 SNEGSKA, per germline (reference sequence). V lost 6 bases and J lost 1; bases outside the gene matches: 5. The CDR3 consists of 14 residues. In nucleotides, the CDR3 is TGCAGTGCCAGAACAGGGGGGTCCTACAATGAGCAGTTCTTC. Residues: CSARTGGSYNEQFF.

This clonotype was seen many times. V and J are TRBV30 and TRBJ1-4, with a possible D match to TRBD1 (6 bases). Germline V gene lookup returns CDR1 GTSNPN and CDR2 SVGIG (reference sequence). V was clipped by 3 bases and J by 0 bases, with 14 bases between them. There are 16 residues in the CDR3. This chain's CDR3 is CAWRPGHYATNEKLFF. CDR3 bases: TGTGCCTGGAGACCGGGACATTATGCAACTAATGAAAAACTGTTTTTT.

As to this clonotype: A far larger clone is a single base away, which makes a read error likely. The chain joins TRBV10-1 to TRBJ2-5; possible D gene TRBD2, 6 bases. This CDR3 is 15 amino acids long. Trimming removed 0 bases at V and 11 bases at J, with 19 bases between. The germline V gene encodes CDR1 WNHNN and CDR2 SYGVQD (reference sequence). The CDR3 protein is CASSESGGSYNEQYF. CDR3 DNA: TGCGCCAGCAGTGAGTCCGGGGGTTCCTACAATGAGCAGTACTTC.

The chain recombines TRBV2 with TRBJ2-2; TRBD1 aligns across 9 bases. Germline assignment: CDR1 SNHLY and CDR2 FYNNEI. Trimming removed 6 bases from V and 5 bases from J; junction bases left unmatched: 4. The length of the CDR3 is 14 residues. CDR3: CASSRDRVTGELFF. DNA of the CDR3: TGTGCCAGCAGCCGGGACAGGGTGACCGGGGAGCTGTTTTTT.

The rearrangement links TRBV5-1 to TRBJ1-5, with D tentatively TRBD1 (6 bases). The CDR3 length is 15 residues. CDR1 and CDR2 from the germline V gene are SGHRS and YFSETQ. V lost 2 bases and J lost 7, with 16 bases in between. The CDR3 bases are TGCGCCAGCAGCTTCGCGGGGGCAGTTGGCCAGCCCCAGCATTTT. Translation: CASSFAGAVGQPQHF.

Ten or more counts support this clonotype. The chain employs TRBV20-1 and TRBJ2-1, with 10 nucleotides matching TRBD2. This CDR3 comprises 14 residues. Germline assignment: CDR1 DFQATT and CDR2 SNEGSKA (reference sequence). J lost 3 bases, V lost 3 bases, and 2 bases had no gene match. Here the CDR3 reads CSASGLADYNEQFF. The CDR3, as DNA: TGCAGTGCTAGCGGACTAGCGGACTACAATGAGCAGTTCTTC.

This clonotype was found many times. The chain uses TRBV19 and TRBJ1-5; TRBD1 agrees at 9 bases. The V gene end was trimmed by 8 bases and the J gene end by 6 bases; junction bases not matched to a gene: 8. The CDR3 sequence is 14 residues long. Germline V gives CDR1 LNHDA, CDR2 SQIVND (reference sequence). CDR3 DNA: TGTGCCAGTGCGAGACAGGGGGGCAGTCAGCCCCAGCATTTT. Protein product: CASARQGGSQPQHF.

This clonotype was picked up many times. The V and J genes are TRBV5-4 and TRBJ2-1; D is uncertain. CDR1 is SGHNT and CDR2 is YYREEE in the germline V gene (reference sequence). This CDR3 is 14 amino acids long. V dropped 4 bases and J dropped 9 bases, with 17 bases sitting between them. This CDR3 reads CASSPDETVGEQFF. In DNA, the CDR3 is TGTGCCAGCAGCCCCGACGAAACGGTGGGTGAGCAGTTCTTC.